The next 26 T cell receptor beta chains were all read from a single sample in a study of blood T cell repertoires in COVID-19. Profiled with immunoSEQ multiplex PCR; TCRdb holds only in-frame clones, not every one. The sample carries 150,000 to 200,000 clones, 87% recorded once. The sequenced sample consisted of peripheral blood. The receptors derive from a man younger than 35 with active or convalescent COVID-19.

This sequence joins TRBV19 and TRBJ2-3; possible D gene TRBD2, 6 bases. CDR1 and CDR2 from the germline V gene are LNHDA and SQIVND (reference sequence). The CDR3 runs to 18 residues. V lost 4 bases, J lost 4 bases, and 24 bases lay in between. The CDR3 region is CASSKRGTSLSGSDTQYF. CDR3 in DNA: TGTGCCAGTAGTAAGAGAGGGACTTCTCTCAGTGGCTCAGATACGCAGTATTTT.

The gene calls are TRBV9 and TRBJ2-3; the D gene is possibly TRBD2 (6 bases). Germline loops: CDR1 SGDLS, CDR2 YYNGEE. The CDR3 sequence is 15 residues long. Trimming shortened V by 0 bases and J by 1 base, and 9 bases separated the two germline ends. CDR3 loop: CASSVGASGTDTQYF. For the CDR3, the DNA is TGTGCCAGCAGCGTAGGGGCTAGCGGCACAGATACGCAGTATTTT.

This clone was observed once. The CDR3 DNA reads as TGTGCCAGCTTCAGCTATGGCTACACCTTC. This gives the protein CASFSYGYTF. This chain joins TRBV28 and TRBJ1-2; D ambiguous. The CDR3 covers 10 residues. Trimming stripped 8 bases from V and 4 bases from J, with 5 bases between. CDR1 and CDR2 from the germline V gene are MDHEN and SYDVKM.

The rearrangement joins TRBV18 to TRBJ1-1; the D is unclear. The CDR3 runs 13 residues. Germline V gene data show CDR1 as KGHSH and CDR2 as LQKENI. Deletions cut 3 bases from V and 1 base from J, with 6 bases between. The CDR3 DNA is TGTGCCAGCTCACCGGCAAAGAACACTGAAGCTTTCTTT. Translation: CASSPAKNTEAFF.

The chain couples TRBV7-9 to TRBJ1-1; no definite D call. The CDR3 runs to 13 residues. V gave up 3 bases and J gave up 0 bases, with 5 bases separating them. Germline V CDR1 and CDR2: SEHNR, FQNEAQ (reference sequence). CDR3 amino acids: CASSFDLNTEAFF. The CDR3 DNA sequence: TGTGCCAGCAGCTTCGACTTGAACACTGAAGCTTTCTTT.

This sequence joins TRBV30 and TRBJ2-3; D is unclear. Trimming removed 0 bases at V and 6 bases at J, with 7 bases between. The CDR3 spans 12 residues. The germline V gene encodes CDR1 GTSNPN and CDR2 SVGIG (reference sequence). CDR3: CAWSVRSDTQYF. The CDR3 bases are TGTGCCTGGAGTGTACGGTCGGATACGCAGTATTTT.

V gene TRBV6-1 combines with J gene TRBJ1-1; weak D call: TRBD1 (6 bases). The germline V and J ends were trimmed by 2 bases and 1 base, with 14 bases remaining between them. CDR3 length: 16 residues. CDR1 and CDR2 (germline): MNHNS, SASEGT. The CDR3 reads CASSELPLQGNTEAFF. The CDR3, as DNA: TGTGCCAGCAGTGAACTCCCCCTACAGGGGAACACTGAAGCTTTCTTT.

This sequence joins TRBV4-1 and TRBJ2-7, with 8 bases matching TRBD1. The CDR3 is 16 residues long. The V gene's germline CDR1 is MGHRA and CDR2 YSYEKL. V lost 4 bases and J lost 5; bases outside the gene matches: 13. The CDR3 protein is CASSRPDRAFTHEQYV. The CDR3 bases are TGCGCCAGCAGCCGCCCGGACAGGGCATTCACCCACGAGCAGTACGTC.

This chain joins TRBV2 and TRBJ2-5; TRBD2 matches at 16 bases. The CDR3 length is 15 residues. Looked up from germline, CDR1 is SNHLY and CDR2 is FYNNEI. The V segment lost 9 bases and the J segment 5 bases; nucleotides outside the gene matches: 6. The CDR3 region is CASGGLAGGSETQYF. The CDR3 bases are TGTGCCAGTGGGGGACTAGCGGGAGGGAGTGAGACCCAGTACTTC.

This clone was observed a single time. Distinct nucleotide sequences in the sample also encode this CDR3. The chain links TRBV12-3 or TRBV12-4 to TRBJ1-2; D is unclear. CDR3 length equals 13 residues. Trimming shortened V by 2 bases and J by 4 bases, and 8 bases separated the two germline ends. CDR3 nucleotides: TGTGCCAGCAGTTTATTGGGAGGCTATGGCTACACCTTC. Translating it yields CASSLLGGYGYTF.

V gene TRBV29-1 combines with J gene TRBJ1-1, with 7 bases lining up with TRBD1. Trimming took 7 bases from V and 5 from J; bases not matched to a gene: 13. The length of the CDR3 is 14 residues. Germline V gives CDR1 SQVTM, CDR2 ANQGSEA. CDR3 sequence (DNA): TGCAGCGCCCGCCAGGGGGTCGGGGGTACTGAAGCTTTCTTT. This encodes CSARQGVGGTEAFF.

Only one count was recorded for this clone. The chain couples TRBV2 to TRBJ1-1, with a weak D call TRBD1 (5 bases). The CDR3 loop spans 14 amino acids. V lost 7 bases and J 0 bases, leaving 12 bases between the germline ends. CDR1 is SNHLY and CDR2 is FYNNEI in the germline V gene. DNA of the CDR3: TGTGCCAGCAAAGGGGAAGCGATGAACACTGAAGCTTTCTTT. Translation gives CASKGEAMNTEAFF.

This clone was observed once. The chain has TRBV5-1 and TRBJ2-7; 7 bases line up with TRBD2. From germline, CDR1 is SGHRS and CDR2 YFSETQ. The length of the CDR3 is 16 residues. The V segment lost 1 base and the J segment 4 bases; nucleotides outside the gene matches: 11. The CDR3 nucleotides are TGCGCCAGCAGCTTGTCGGTAGCGGGCCATTCTTACGAGCAGTACTTC. Protein product: CASSLSVAGHSYEQYF.

This chain uses TRBV28 with TRBJ1-5; 8 bases line up with TRBD1. The germline V gene encodes CDR1 MDHEN and CDR2 SYDVKM. CDR3 length: 15 residues. V lost 4 bases, J lost 10 bases, and 12 bases stayed unmatched. For the CDR3, the DNA is TGTGCCAGCAGTTCCCCCGGACAGGGTGTGAAACCCCAGCATTTT. Its translation: CASSSPGQGVKPQHF.

J is TRBJ1-2 and V is TRBV6-4, with 10 bases fitting TRBD1. The CDR3 spans 13 residues. Trimming took 6 bases from V and 6 from J; bases not matched to a gene: 4. CDR1 MRHNA and CDR2 SNTAGT come from the germline V gene. CDR3 region: CASSLDRGHGYTF. The CDR3 DNA reads TGTGCCAGCAGCCTAGACAGGGGGCATGGCTACACCTTC.

The V and J genes are TRBV27 and TRBJ1-2, with 7 positions matching TRBD1. The V gene end was trimmed by 6 bases and the J gene end by 2 bases; junction bases not matched to a gene: 12. Germline CDR1 reads MNHEY; CDR2 reads SMNVEV (reference sequence). This CDR3 is 16 amino acids long. This CDR3 is CASSLLKGAQNYGYTF. The CDR3, as DNA: TGTGCCAGCAGCCTCCTGAAGGGGGCGCAAAACTATGGCTACACCTTC.

The J gene is TRBJ1-6, the V gene TRBV27; 8 bases are a match to TRBD1. In germline, CDR1 is MNHEY, CDR2 SMNVEV (reference sequence). This CDR3 region has 17 residues. V gave up 5 bases and J gave up 0 bases; unmatched junction bases: 6. CDR3 protein: CASSRTGSSSYNSPLHF. Written as DNA, the CDR3 is TGTGCCAGCAGTCGGACAGGGTCGAGCTCCTATAATTCACCCCTCCACTTT.

The chain has TRBV5-1 and TRBJ2-7; 8 positions agree with TRBD2. The CDR3 contains 15 residues. V shed 1 base, J shed 2 bases, and the junction held 5 bases outside the gene matches. In germline, CDR1 is SGHRS, CDR2 YFSETQ. CDR3 sequence: CASSLPGTSTYEQYF. The CDR3 region has the DNA TGCGCCAGCAGCTTGCCCGGGACTAGTACCTACGAGCAGTACTTC.

The CDR3 region has the DNA TGTGCCAGCAGCTTGACTGATTCTCGAGGGACTGAAGCTTTCTTT. Protein product: CASSLTDSRGTEAFF. The chain couples TRBV7-6 to TRBJ1-1; D is unresolved. Trimming left V 3 bases short and J 5 bases short, with 16 bases between. Germline V CDR1 and CDR2: SGHVS, FNYEAQ. The CDR3 runs to 15 residues.

The chain carries TRBV2 and TRBJ1-6; D possibly corresponds to TRBD1 (5 bases). Trimming shortened V by 3 bases and J by 7 bases, and 13 bases separated the two germline ends. The CDR3 covers 15 residues. CDR1 is SNHLY, CDR2 FYNNEI, per germline. CDR3 nucleotide sequence: TGTGCCAGCAGTGATCATCGGGGGTTGAATTCACCCCTCCACTTT. It translates to CASSDHRGLNSPLHF.

There are a few counts of this clone. The rearrangement joins TRBV5-1 to TRBJ1-2, with D unclear. CDR3 length equals 14 residues. The germline V and J ends were trimmed by 4 bases and 3 bases, with 13 bases remaining between them. The V gene's germline CDR1 is SGHRS and CDR2 YFSETQ. CDR3 in amino acids: CASSPLVGYYGYTF. CDR3 in DNA: TGCGCCAGCAGCCCCCTGGTCGGGTACTATGGCTACACCTTC.

This chain uses TRBV3-1 (or the pseudogene TRBV3-2) with TRBJ2-3; the match to TRBD2 covers 7 bases. Trimming removed 6 bases from V and 2 bases from J; junction bases left unmatched: 14. This CDR3 is built from 17 residues. From germline, CDR1 is LGHDT and CDR2 YNNKEL (reference sequence). The CDR3 loop reads CASRQNVRGESTDTQYF. CDR3 in DNA: TGTGCCAGCAGGCAGAATGTACGGGGGGAGTCCACAGATACGCAGTATTTT.

This rearrangement joins TRBV11-2 to TRBJ2-2, with TRBD2 matching over 8 bases. The CDR3 runs 16 residues. In germline, CDR1 is SGHAT, CDR2 FQNNGV. V dropped 5 bases and J dropped 7; count of bases not matched to a gene: 12. The CDR3 nucleotides read TGTGCCAGCAGCCCCCTTTCCGGGGGGGCTAGCGGGGAGCTGTTTTTT. Translated: CASSPLSGGASGELFF.

The chain is built from TRBV4-2 and TRBJ2-2; TRBD2 matches at 10 bases. Unmatched junction bases numbered 12, after V lost 5 bases and J lost 9 bases. The CDR3 extends over 16 amino acids. Germline CDR1 is LGHNA and CDR2 is YNFKEQ. The CDR3 loop is CASSALAGTFIRELFF. The CDR3 DNA reads as TGTGCCAGCAGCGCACTAGCGGGAACGTTCATCCGGGAGCTGTTTTTT.

In nucleotides, the CDR3 is TGTGCCAGCAGCCCAACGTCCCAAGGGGGGACCCAGTACTTC. Protein: CASSPTSQGGTQYF. The V and J genes are TRBV7-2 and TRBJ2-5, with D possibly TRBD1 on 6 matching bases. V lost 5 bases, J lost 7 bases, and 17 bases lay in between. The germline CDR1 and CDR2 sequences are SGHTA and FQGNSA. CDR3 length equals 14 residues.

V and J are TRBV28 and TRBJ2-7; TRBD2 aligns across 11 bases. CDR3 length equals 15 residues. V trimming: 6 bases; J trimming: 4 bases; junction bases outside the gene matches: 8. Germline V CDR1 and CDR2: MDHEN, SYDVKM. Here the CDR3 DNA reads TGTGCCAGCAGCTATAGCGGGGGGGCTCCTTACGAGCAGTACGTC. It is translated as CASSYSGGAPYEQYV.